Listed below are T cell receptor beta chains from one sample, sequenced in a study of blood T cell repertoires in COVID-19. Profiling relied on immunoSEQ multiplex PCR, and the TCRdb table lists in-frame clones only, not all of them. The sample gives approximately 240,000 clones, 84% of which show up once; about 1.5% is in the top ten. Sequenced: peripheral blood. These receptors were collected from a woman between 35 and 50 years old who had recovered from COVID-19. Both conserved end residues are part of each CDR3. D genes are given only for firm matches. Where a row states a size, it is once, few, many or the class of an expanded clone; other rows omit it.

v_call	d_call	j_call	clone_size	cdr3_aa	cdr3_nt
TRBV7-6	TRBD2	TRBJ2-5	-	CASSLWGGFQETQYF	TGTGCCAGCAGCTTATGGGGGGGTTTCCAAGAGACCCAGTACTTC
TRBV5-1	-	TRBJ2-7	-	CASSFGGAQYF	TGCGCCAGCAGCTTTGGGGGCGCGCAGTACTTC
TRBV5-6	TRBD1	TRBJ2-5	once	CASSFADRKGTQYF	TGTGCCAGCAGCTTCGCGGACAGGAAAGGGACCCAGTACTTC
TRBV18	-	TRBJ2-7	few	CASSRAGSYEQYF	TGTGCCAGCTCACGGGCAGGTTCTTACGAGCAGTACTTC
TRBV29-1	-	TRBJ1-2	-	CSVGFGVGRGYTF	TGCAGCGTTGGGTTCGGGGTCGGGCGTGGCTACACCTTC
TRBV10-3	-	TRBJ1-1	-	CAISESFSGKPEAFF	TGTGCCATCAGTGAGTCGTTTTCGGGGAAGCCTGAAGCTTTCTTT
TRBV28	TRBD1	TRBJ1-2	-	CASSTPGQGADYGYTF	TGTGCCAGCAGTACCCCGGGACAGGGGGCGGACTATGGCTACACCTTC
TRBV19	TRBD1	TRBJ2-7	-	CASSIGRGLYEQYF	TGTGCCAGTAGTATCGGCAGGGGGCTCTACGAGCAGTACTTC
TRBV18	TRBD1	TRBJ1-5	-	CASSPSGGRNQPQHF	TGTGCCAGCTCACCTTCAGGGGGCCGCAATCAGCCCCAGCATTTT
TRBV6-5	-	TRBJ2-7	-	CASTPAGSSYEQYF	TGTGCCAGCACCCCAGCTGGGAGCTCCTACGAGCAGTACTTC
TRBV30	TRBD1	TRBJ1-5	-	CAWSVQQGANQPQHF	TGTGCCTGGAGTGTACAACAGGGGGCCAATCAGCCCCAGCATTTT
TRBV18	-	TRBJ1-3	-	CASSPTTGTGNTIYF	TGTGCCAGCTCACCTACCACAGGGACTGGAAACACCATATATTTT
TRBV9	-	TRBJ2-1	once	CASSVTSYEQFF	TGTGCCAGCAGCGTTACTAGTTATGAGCAGTTCTTC
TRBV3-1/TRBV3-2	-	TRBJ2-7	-	CASSQRGYEQYF	TGTGCCAGCAGCCAGCGGGGCTACGAGCAGTACTTC
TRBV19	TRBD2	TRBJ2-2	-	CASSIVSLRASGANTGELFF	TGTGCCAGTAGTATAGTTTCTCTTCGGGCTAGCGGGGCGAACACCGGGGAGCTGTTTTTT
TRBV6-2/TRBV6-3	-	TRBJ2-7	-	CASSPYTEYEQYF	TGTGCCAGCAGTCCCTATACAGAGTACGAGCAGTACTTC
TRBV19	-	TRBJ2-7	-	CASRHKWPGYEQYF	TGTGCCAGCCGTCATAAGTGGCCGGGATACGAGCAGTACTTC
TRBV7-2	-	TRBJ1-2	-	CASSPPTRAYGYTF	TGTGCCAGCAGCCCACCGACAAGAGCCTATGGCTACACCTTC
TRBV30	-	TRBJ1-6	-	CAWEGEGRISPLHF	TGTGCCTGGGAAGGGGAAGGACGAATCTCACCCCTCCACTTT
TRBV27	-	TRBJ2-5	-	CASSTTSYVTQYF	TGTGCCAGCAGTACGACTAGTTATGTGACCCAGTACTTC
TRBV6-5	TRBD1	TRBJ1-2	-	CASSLGTGVGYTF	TGTGCCAGCAGCCTTGGGACAGGGGTTGGCTACACCTTC
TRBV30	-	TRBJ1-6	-	CAWSPGGFGPNGFQVHF	TGTGCCTGGAGTCCGGGGGGATTTGGACCGAACGGTTTCCAGGTCCACTTT
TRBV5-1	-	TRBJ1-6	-	CASSLGGWQADSPLHF	TGCGCCAGCAGCTTGGGAGGGTGGCAGGCGGATTCACCCCTCCACTTT
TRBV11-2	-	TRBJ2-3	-	CASSLGRGGAVPTDTQYF	TGTGCCAGCAGCTTAGGAAGGGGGGGGGCCGTCCCCACAGATACGCAGTATTTT
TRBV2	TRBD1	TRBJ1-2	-	CATKAGGNYGYTF	TGTGCCACCAAAGCAGGGGGCAACTATGGCTACACCTTC
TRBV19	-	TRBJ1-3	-	CASRNAQGNTIYF	TGTGCCAGTAGGAACGCACAGGGAAACACCATATATTTT
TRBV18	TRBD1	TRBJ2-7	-	CASSRDRGQYEQYF	TGTGCCAGCTCACGGGACAGGGGGCAGTACGAGCAGTACTTC
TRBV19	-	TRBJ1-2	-	CASSNRAANYGYTF	TGTGCCAGTAGTAACAGGGCCGCTAACTATGGCTACACCTTC
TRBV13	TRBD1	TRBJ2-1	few	CASSPGGGQGGYNEQFF	TGTGCCAGCAGCCCCGGGGGGGGACAGGGGGGCTACAATGAGCAGTTCTTC
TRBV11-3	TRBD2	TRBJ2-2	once	CASSSRGVPSTGELFF	TGTGCCAGCAGCTCCCGGGGGGTGCCGAGCACCGGGGAGCTGTTTTTT
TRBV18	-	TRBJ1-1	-	CASSPGTMNTEAFF	TGTGCCAGCTCACCCGGGACTATGAACACTGAAGCTTTCTTT
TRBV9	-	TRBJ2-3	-	CASSVVGGEGTDTQYF	TGTGCCAGCAGCGTAGTTGGAGGGGAAGGCACAGATACGCAGTATTTT
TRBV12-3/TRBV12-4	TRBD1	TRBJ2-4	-	CASSTGGNIQYF	TGTGCCAGCAGCACAGGGGGAAACATTCAGTACTTC
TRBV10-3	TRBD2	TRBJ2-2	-	CAISGTSGVNTGELFF	TGTGCCATCAGTGGGACTAGCGGGGTAAACACCGGGGAGCTGTTTTTT
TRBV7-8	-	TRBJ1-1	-	CASSTRQAGVTEAFF	TGTGCCAGCAGCACGAGACAGGCCGGGGTCACTGAAGCTTTCTTT
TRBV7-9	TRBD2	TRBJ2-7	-	CASSFGGGSYEQYF	TGTGCCAGCAGCTTCGGCGGGGGATCCTACGAGCAGTACTTC
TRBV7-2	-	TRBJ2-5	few	CASSLDGKDSETQYF	TGTGCCAGCAGCTTAGACGGGAAGGATTCGGAGACCCAGTACTTC
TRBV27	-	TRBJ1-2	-	CASRPSRARGDYGYTF	TGTGCCAGCAGACCCTCTCGGGCCCGGGGGGACTATGGCTACACCTTC
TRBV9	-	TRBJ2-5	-	CASSKQGLQETQYF	TGTGCCAGCAGCAAACAGGGCTTACAAGAGACCCAGTACTTC
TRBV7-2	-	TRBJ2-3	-	CASTFRGADTQYF	TGTGCCAGCACCTTCAGGGGGGCAGATACGCAGTATTTT
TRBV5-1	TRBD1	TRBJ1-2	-	CASSNTGGTALGYTF	TGCGCCAGCAGCAATACAGGGGGAACTGCGCTTGGCTACACCTTC
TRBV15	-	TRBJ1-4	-	CATSRDTRSRGEKLFF	TGTGCCACCAGCAGAGACACTAGGTCGCGGGGTGAAAAACTGTTTTTT
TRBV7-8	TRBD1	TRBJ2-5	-	CASYLTGALETQYF	TGTGCCAGCTATCTTACAGGGGCGCTAGAGACCCAGTACTTC
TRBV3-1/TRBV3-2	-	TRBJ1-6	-	CASSQGTGNSPLHF	TGTGCCAGCAGCCAAGGGACGGGGAATTCACCCCTCCACTTT
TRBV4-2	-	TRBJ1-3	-	CASSQVGQGAGNTIYF	TGTGCCAGCAGCCAAGTTGGCCAGGGTGCTGGAAACACCATATATTTT
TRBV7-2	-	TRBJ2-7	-	CASSLGLSPQQYF	TGTGCCAGCAGCTTAGGACTTTCTCCTCAGCAGTACTTC
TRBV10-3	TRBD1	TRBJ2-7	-	CAISATGGEQYF	TGTGCCATCAGTGCGACAGGGGGCGAGCAGTACTTC
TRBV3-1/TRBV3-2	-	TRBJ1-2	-	CASSRQTTGYGYTF	TGTGCCAGCAGCCGCCAAACTACCGGCTATGGCTACACCTTC
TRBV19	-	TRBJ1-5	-	CASSIDLFQPQHF	TGTGCCAGTAGTATAGATCTCTTCCAGCCCCAGCATTTT
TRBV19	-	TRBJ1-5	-	CASSIGGVGQPQHF	TGTGCCAGTAGTATTGGCGGGGTGGGTCAGCCCCAGCATTTT
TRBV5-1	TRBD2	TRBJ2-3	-	CASSSSGGSDTQYF	TGCGCCAGCAGCTCTAGCGGGGGTTCAGATACGCAGTATTTT
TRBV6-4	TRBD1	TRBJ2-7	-	CASSDPQGVSYEQYF	TGTGCCAGCAGTGACCCACAGGGGGTCTCCTACGAGCAGTACTTC